Listed here are 8 T cell receptor delta chains from one sample, sequenced in a study of DNA immune sequencing with unique molecular identifiers. A 32-plex genomic DNA assay used primers for all 8 TRDV and 4 TRDJ genes. Adapter PCR followed approximately 3 barcoding PCR cycles that attached a 12-nucleotide UMI. TCRdb redid the clone calls on the multiplex PCR reads with CATT. The sample lists about 4,700 delta-chain clones; about 12% were seen once. The sample was gamma-delta T cells enriched from blood buffy coat, or unenriched PBMCs (not recorded which). The receptors shown here come from a human donor in good health.

Details on this clone: The limits of the CDR3 on the DNA are not certain, so only TCRdb's listed CDR3 is given. V gene TRAV29/DV5 was called; the J gene was not; the table gives TRDD3 as D, unverified against the DNA. The CDR3 contains 23 residues when both ends are counted. Germline V gene sequence: CDR1 NSMFDY, CDR2 ISSIKDK. This CDR3 reads CSVLLCSNLPSPYWGTPKSKLIF.

This clone was detected only a few times. A read error is the likely source, as a far larger clone sits one nucleotide away. The identical CDR3 is also encoded by other nucleotide sequences in the sample. The chain carries TRDV2 and TRDJ3; TRDD3 aligns across 13 bases. Germline loops: CDR1 GEAIGNYY, CDR2 EKD. The CDR3 has 20 amino acids. DNA for the CDR3: TGTGCCTGTGACATGACTGGGGGATACGAAGTGGGATGGGACACGCGACAGATGTTTTTC. The encoded protein is CACDMTGGYEVGWDTRQMFF.

This clone came up many times. The rearrangement uses TRDV3 and TRDJ1; D gene uncertain. The CDR3 is 16 residues long. The germline gives CDR1 TVYSNPD, CDR2 GDNSRS (reference sequence). The ends were cut back, 1 base at V and 2 bases at J, with 20 bases in the middle. CDR3 sequence (DNA): TGTGCCTTTAATCCATATCAGGGTGGTTGGACCGATAAACTCATCTTT. Translation: CAFNPYQGGWTDKLIF.

As regards this clone: The TCRdb protein comes from a much larger clone and disagrees with this DNA's translation at residue 14, likely due to a read error; the protein given here is derived from the DNA. The chain carries TRDV2 and TRDJ3; the D gene is possibly TRDD3 (5 bases). In germline, CDR1 is GEAIGNYY, CDR2 EKD. CDR3 length equals 19 residues. For the CDR3, the DNA is TGTGCCTGTGACACGGGGGGGCTACGGAGCTCCTGGGACGCCCGACAGATGTTTTTC. Its translation: CACDTGGLRSSWDARQMFF.

With regard to this clone: TCRdb's protein, taken from a much larger clone, differs from this DNA's translation at residue 14, likely owing to a read error; the protein displayed comes from the DNA. This same CDR3 is encoded by further DNA sequences in the sample. The chain combines TRDV2 with TRDJ1, with 8 bases lining up with TRDD3. The V gene's germline CDR1 is GEAIGNYY and CDR2 EKD. There are 17 residues in the CDR3. Here the CDR3 reads CACDSLPYGDTTDNLIF. Here the CDR3 DNA reads TGTGCCTGTGACTCACTTCCCTACGGGGATACCACCGATAATCTCATCTTT.

This clone was detected many times. The J gene is TRDJ1, the V gene TRDV2; TRDD3 agrees at 8 bases. Germline V gene lookup returns CDR1 GEAIGNYY and CDR2 EKD. After removal of 7 bases from V and 5 bases from J, the junction contained 8 bases not matched to a gene. This CDR3 has 13 amino acids. CDR3 sequence: CACDAGGYDKLIF. The CDR3 DNA reads as TGTGCCTGCGACGCGGGGGGATATGATAAACTCATCTTT.

This clone was recorded at least ten times. The rearrangement links TRDV2 to TRDJ1; TRDD3 matches 11 bases. Germline-derived CDR1 and CDR2 are GEAIGNYY and EKD. The CDR3 totals 15 residues. The V gene end was trimmed by 3 bases and the J gene end by 6 bases; junction bases not matched to a gene: 8. The CDR3 sequence: CACDPVLGDINKLIF. DNA for the CDR3: TGTGCCTGTGACCCTGTACTGGGGGATATAAATAAACTCATCTTT.

In this sample, this clone turned up a few times. TCRdb's protein, taken from a much larger clone, differs from this DNA's translation at residue 14, likely owing to a read error; the protein displayed comes from the DNA. The V and J genes are TRDV2 and TRDJ3, with D possibly being TRDD3 (5 bases). This CDR3 is built from 17 residues. Germline assignment: CDR1 GEAIGNYY and CDR2 EKD. The CDR3, as DNA: TGTGCCTGTGACACATCGCCCCCCTCCTGGGACACCCGACTGATGTTTTTC. Translating it yields CACDTSPPSWDTRLMFF.